A single sample gave rise to the 15 T cell receptor beta chains below, sequenced in a study of T cells in Graves' hyperthyroidism and ophthalmopathy. Amplification of TCR beta CDR3 regions was performed using RNA transcripts as template. First-round RT-PCR of the TCR CDR3 relied on the HTBI primer set. Using its own MiXCR run on the multiplex PCR reads, TCRdb lists one record per CDR3 protein. The top ten hold 29% of the sample, which has around 500,000 distinct CDR3 sequences, around 15% seen once. Sequencing was carried out using blood. These receptors were collected from a woman aged 30 to 39 with Graves' ophthalmopathy.

This clonotype was seen ten or more times. The J gene is TRBJ2-5, the V gene TRBV2; 9 bases fit TRBD2. In germline, CDR1 is SNHLY, CDR2 FYNNEI. The length of the CDR3 is 15 residues. Trimming cost V 5 bases and J 5 bases; bases outside gene matches: 9. CDR3 amino acids: CASSLAGEVKETQYF. As DNA, the CDR3 is TGTGCCAGCAGTTTAGCGGGAGAAGTTAAGGAGACCCAGTACTTC.

This clonotype was observed at least ten times. The CDR3 bases are TGTGCCACCCACGGGGCAGAGACCCAGTACTTC. Translating gives CATHGAETQYF. The chain employs TRBV18 and TRBJ2-5, with D possibly being TRBD1 or TRBD2 (5 bases each). Germline values: CDR1 KGHSH, CDR2 LQKENI. V was clipped by 10 bases and J by 4 bases, with 10 bases between them. The CDR3 runs to 11 residues.

On this clonotype itself: One end of the junction varies from germline; a read error may be responsible. This sequence joins TRBV12-3 or TRBV12-4 and TRBJ1-4; D gene unclear. The CDR3 loop spans 12 amino acids. The CDR3 is CVSNLAQGKLFF. The CDR3 bases are TGTGTCAGCAATTTAGCCCAAGGAAAACTGTTTTTT.

The chain couples TRBV7-9 to TRBJ1-5; the D is unclear. V was pared by 3 bases and J by 1 base, with 10 bases between. In germline, CDR1 is SEHNR, CDR2 FQNEAQ (reference sequence). The CDR3 loop spans 15 amino acids. The CDR3 region has the DNA TGTGCCAGCAGCTTTCAAGGTGGCAGCAATCAGCCCCAGCATTTT. This encodes CASSFQGGSNQPQHF.

This clonotype was picked up a small number of times. This rearrangement joins TRBV6-1 to TRBJ2-2; weak D call: TRBD2 (5 bases). V gave up 7 bases and J gave up 6 bases, with 12 bases separating them. The length of the CDR3 is 13 residues. Germline CDR1 reads MNHNS; CDR2 reads SASEGT. The CDR3 DNA follows: TGTGCCAGCAAGATCCGAGGGTCCGGGGAGCTGTTTTTT. Translated, it gives CASKIRGSGELFF.

A few counts support this clonotype. Relative to the germline gene, one junction end is altered; a read error may explain this. The rearrangement uses TRBV7-2 and TRBJ1-2; D might be TRBD1 (6 bases). This CDR3 is 11 amino acids long. CDR1 and CDR2 (germline): SGHTA, FQGNSA. CDR3 loop: CASSPGEVIAF. For the CDR3, the DNA is TGTGCCAGCAGCCCAGGGGAGGTAATCGCCTTC.

The sample holds a few counts of this clonotype. The rearrangement links TRBV4-1 to TRBJ1-1; TRBD1 aligns across 7 bases. This CDR3 has 15 residues. Unmatched junction bases numbered 6, after V lost 0 bases and J lost 5 bases. CDR1 and CDR2 (germline): MGHRA, YSYEKL. CDR3: CASSQDGAGGTEAFF. The CDR3 DNA is TGCGCCAGCAGCCAAGACGGTGCAGGGGGTACTGAAGCTTTCTTT.

This clonotype was counted between two and nine times. The rearrangement uses TRBV20-1 and TRBJ2-4; 11 bases align to TRBD2. The germline V gene encodes CDR1 DFQATT and CDR2 SNEGSKA (reference sequence). Germline trimming cut 0 bases from V and 6 bases from J; bases unmatched to any gene: 10. The CDR3 is 17 residues long. The CDR3: CSARDFMLAGGVNIQYF. The DNA for the CDR3 is TGCAGTGCTAGAGATTTCATGTTAGCGGGAGGGGTAAACATTCAGTACTTC.

In its sample, this clonotype was seen a few times. V and J are TRBV5-1 and TRBJ2-1; TRBD2 aligns across 7 bases. V shed 0 bases, J shed 8 bases, and the junction held 8 bases outside the gene matches. Germline V gene data show CDR1 as SGHRS and CDR2 as YFSETQ. The CDR3 is 15 amino acids. The CDR3 sequence is CASSLGTSGVDEQFF. As DNA, the CDR3 is TGCGCCAGCAGCTTGGGGACTAGTGGGGTCGATGAGCAGTTCTTC.

This clonotype was counted at least ten times. J is TRBJ2-7 and V is TRBV28, with 9 bases that match TRBD1. V was pared by 4 bases and J by 5 bases, with 6 bases of the junction left unmatched. CDR3 length: 14 amino acids. Germline V gives CDR1 MDHEN, CDR2 SYDVKM. The CDR3 DNA reads TGTGCCAGCAGTTCCCCGGGACAGGGCCACGAGCAGTACTTC. Residues: CASSSPGQGHEQYF.

This clonotype was seen a handful of times. The rearrangement uses TRBV13 and TRBJ2-1; D perhaps matches TRBD2 (5 bases). There are 15 residues in the CDR3. The V gene lost 2 bases and the J gene lost 6 bases, with 14 bases spanning the gap. Germline CDR1 reads PRHDT; CDR2 reads FYEKMQ (reference sequence). CDR3 coding DNA: TGTGCCAGCAGCTTAAGAGGGAGATCAAGCAATGAGCAGTTCTTC. This sequence encodes CASSLRGRSSNEQFF.

This clonotype was counted many times. This rearrangement joins TRBV2 to TRBJ2-7; D is uncertain. The CDR3 length is 12 residues. Germline values: CDR1 SNHLY, CDR2 FYNNEI. V was trimmed by 4 bases and J by 7 bases, leaving 11 bases between them. CDR3 protein: CASSVSAPEQYF. The CDR3 DNA reads TGTGCCAGCAGTGTTTCAGCCCCAGAGCAGTACTTC.

Ten or more counts support this clonotype. The chain carries TRBV7-3 and TRBJ2-3, with 15 bases lining up with TRBD2. V lost 5 bases to trimming and J lost 4 bases; unmatched junction nucleotides: 13. Germline CDR1 and CDR2: SGHTA and FQGTGA. This CDR3 spans 19 amino acids. CDR3: CASSGGLAGGTYSADTQYF. CDR3 nucleotide sequence: TGTGCCAGCAGCGGGGGACTAGCGGGAGGAACTTACTCGGCAGATACGCAGTATTTT. Full variable domain (rest looked up from reference TRBV7-3 and TRBJ2-3): GAGVSQTPSNKVTEKGKYVELRCDPISGHTALYWYRQSLGQGPEFLIYFQGTGAADDSGLPNDRFFAVRPEGSVSTLKIQRTERGDSAVYLCASSGGLAGGTYSADTQYFGPGTRLTVL.

V is TRBV4-1 and J is TRBJ2-1; perhaps D is TRBD1 or TRBD2 (5 bases each). V was shortened by 0 bases and J by 3 bases, with 12 bases between the two germline ends. CDR1 MGHRA and CDR2 YSYEKL come from the germline V gene. The CDR3 is 16 amino acids. CDR3 protein: CASSQEPGPHYNEQFF. The DNA of the CDR3 is TGCGCCAGCAGCCAAGAACCGGGACCTCACTACAATGAGCAGTTCTTC.

The V call is TRBV4-1, the J call TRBJ2-3; D is possibly TRBD1 (5 bases). Trimming took off 5 bases at V and 2 bases at J, with 17 bases between the two ends. Germline CDR1 and CDR2: MGHRA and YSYEKL. The CDR3 totals 16 residues. In DNA, the CDR3 is TGCGCCAGCAGCACCCGTGGGGCTGGAAACACAGATACGCAGTATTTT. It encodes CASSTRGAGNTDTQYF.